These T cell receptor beta chains were read from a single sample in a study of preoperative IRX-2 immunotherapy in early breast cancer. Libraries were prepared by immunoSEQ multiplex PCR; TCRdb keeps only in-frame clonotypes and omits some of them. The sample has fewer than 40,000 clones, around nine tenths seen once. The sequenced sample was tumor tissue, obtained after IRX-2 immunotherapy. These receptors came from a human donor with breast cancer. The CDR3 runs from the conserved cysteine through the conserved F or W. A D gene is named only where the DNA matches it firmly. Clone size is given for some rows only: seen once, a few or many times, or a class if the clone is expanded.

clone size,J gene,V gene,D gene,CDR3 DNA,CDR3 protein
-,TRBJ2-1,TRBV6-8,TRBD1,TGTGCCAGCAGTGGTGCGCGGAGGACAGGGGCTCGGGATGAGCAGTTCTTC,CASSGARRTGARDEQFF
once,TRBJ1-5,TRBV18,-,TGTGCCAGCTCCACGGACCATAGCAATCAGCCCCAGCATTTT,CASSTDHSNQPQHF
-,TRBJ1-5,TRBV19,-,TGTGCCAGTAGTATCGGACAGAGCAATCAGCCCCAGCATTTT,CASSIGQSNQPQHF
-,TRBJ1-6,TRBV1,-,TGCGCCAGCAGCCAGGCCTTCGGCCGCTCCTATAATTCACCCCTCCACTTT,CASSQAFGRSYNSPLHF
once,TRBJ1-1,TRBV7-7,-,TGTGCCAGCAGCTTATCTGGGGGAATCACTGAAGCTTTCTTT,CASSLSGGITEAFF
-,TRBJ2-7,TRBV5-1,TRBD1,TGCGCCAGCAGCTTGGCGGAGACAGGGTTATACGAGCAGTACTTC,CASSLAETGLYEQYF
-,TRBJ2-7,TRBV6-8,-,TGTGCCAGCAGCAAACCCCTCTACGAGCAGTACTTC,CASSKPLYEQYF
-,TRBJ2-5,TRBV7-1,TRBD2,TGTGCCAGCAGCCAGTTAGCGGGAGGGCTAGAGACCCAGTACTTC,CASSQLAGGLETQYF
-,TRBJ1-2,TRBV28,-,TGTGCCAGCAGCTACGGTAACTATGGCTACACCTTC,CASSYGNYGYTF
-,TRBJ1-2,TRBV18,-,TGTGCCAGCTCACCACCATCCGGGTCGGGCTATGGCTACACCTTC,CASSPPSGSGYGYTF
-,TRBJ1-3,TRBV12-5,-,TGTGCTAGTGGGCACTTGAGCTCTGGAAACACCATATATTTT,CASGHLSSGNTIYF
-,TRBJ1-2,TRBV19,-,TGTGCCAGTAGTACGGGGACCGGGGGAACTAACTATGGCTACACCTTC,CASSTGTGGTNYGYTF
-,TRBJ2-5,TRBV6-8,-,TGTGCCAGCAGTTACGTTAGGGGGGGCATGGAGACCCAGTACTTC,CASSYVRGGMETQYF
-,TRBJ2-3,TRBV6-8,-,TGTGCCAGCAGCCAACGCGTGGGGGGACTGACAGATACGCAGTATTTT,CASSQRVGGLTDTQYF
-,TRBJ1-5,TRBV28,-,TGTGCCAGCAGATTACGGAATCAGCCCCAGCATTTT,CASRLRNQPQHF
-,TRBJ2-5,TRBV6-8,-,TGTGCCAGCAGTTCCGGGACAAAAGAGACCCAGTACTTC,CASSSGTKETQYF
-,TRBJ1-5,TRBV19,-,TGTGCCAGTAGTGACCGGCCCTATAGCAATCAGCCCCAGCATTTT,CASSDRPYSNQPQHF
-,TRBJ1-1,TRBV4-1,-,TGCGCCAGCAGCCTAACGGGGGAGAACACTGAAGCTTTCTTT,CASSLTGENTEAFF
-,TRBJ2-7,TRBV19,TRBD1,TGTGCCAGTAGTACGGACGGACAGGGACGGGGCGAGCAGTACTTC,CASSTDGQGRGEQYF
-,TRBJ1-5,TRBV6-8,-,TGTGCCAGCAGTTACGTCGGAGGAGGCAATCAGCCCCAGCATTTT,CASSYVGGGNQPQHF
-,TRBJ2-1,TRBV19,-,TGTGCCAGTAGTATACAGGAGATTAGAAATGAGCAGTTCTTC,CASSIQEIRNEQFF
-,TRBJ2-1,TRBV18,-,TGTGCCAGCTCACCACGTCCGGGGCGGGATGAGCAGTTCTTC,CASSPRPGRDEQFF
-,TRBJ2-7,TRBV16,-,TGTGCCAGCAGTCCCCACAAAGACCGATACGAGCAGTACTTC,CASSPHKDRYEQYF
-,TRBJ2-7,TRBV12-5,TRBD1,TGTGCCAGCAATCCGAGACAGGGGCGCTACGAGCAGTACTTC,CASNPRQGRYEQYF
once,TRBJ1-1,TRBV11-3,TRBD1,TGTGCCAGCAGCTTAGAGATTATGACAGGGCAAAAGGGAAACACTGAAGCTTTCTTT,CASSLEIMTGQKGNTEAFF
-,TRBJ2-1,TRBV11-3,TRBD2,TGTGCCAGCAGCTTAACGGCTAGCGGGGGGGGTGAGCAGTTCTTC,CASSLTASGGGEQFF
-,TRBJ2-3,TRBV6-8,-,TGTGCCAGCAGACCAGGGGGCACAGATACGCAGTATTTT,CASRPGGTDTQYF
-,TRBJ1-1,TRBV6-8,-,TGTGCCAGCAGTGACCATCAAGACAGAGGTTCTTCCGAAGCTTTCTTT,CASSDHQDRGSSEAFF
-,TRBJ1-5,TRBV6-8,TRBD1,TGTGCCAGCAGTTCAGGACAGGGGGCAGGACAGCCCCAGCATTTT,CASSSGQGAGQPQHF
-,TRBJ1-1,TRBV6-8,-,TGTGCCAGCAGTCAAACCCTGAACACTGAAGCTTTCTTT,CASSQTLNTEAFF
-,TRBJ2-3,TRBV30,-,TGTGCCTGGAGTGTACGGGCAGGGTGGGCAGATACGCAGTATTTT,CAWSVRAGWADTQYF
-,TRBJ1-1,TRBV6-8,TRBD1,TGTGCCAGCAGTTACACGGACAGGAGGAACACTGAAGCTTTCTTT,CASSYTDRRNTEAFF
-,TRBJ2-7,TRBV19,TRBD2,TGTGCCAGTAGTATGTTGTCGGGAGGGGCCTACGAGCAGTACTTC,CASSMLSGGAYEQYF
-,TRBJ1-5,TRBV28,TRBD1,TGTGCCAGCACCCCTTTACGGACAGGACCCAATCAGCCCCAGCATTTT,CASTPLRTGPNQPQHF
-,TRBJ1-4,TRBV7-6,TRBD1,TGTGCCAGCAGCTTGGTCCCACAGGGGGCCAATGAAAAACTGTTTTTT,CASSLVPQGANEKLFF
-,TRBJ2-4,TRBV12-5,TRBD1,TGTGCTAGTGGTTTGCTGGGTGGGGACAGGGGAGCAAAAAACATTCAGTACTTC,CASGLLGGDRGAKNIQYF
-,TRBJ1-1,TRBV11-3,-,TGTGCCAGCAGTACAGTTTTAAGGGATGCTGAAGCTTTCTTT,CASSTVLRDAEAFF
-,TRBJ1-1,TRBV29-1,-,TGCAGCGTAGTAATTGGACGGAATGAAGCTTTCTTT,CSVVIGRNEAFF
-,TRBJ2-5,TRBV7-6,TRBD2,TGTGCCAGCAGCGCGGGACTAGCGGGAAGGGAGACCCAGTACTTC,CASSAGLAGRETQYF
-,TRBJ2-3,TRBV9,-,TGTGCCAGCAGTTTAGGACTTGTGCCAGATACGCAGTATTTT,CASSLGLVPDTQYF
-,TRBJ1-2,TRBV29-1,-,TGCAGCGTTGAAGATCAAGGCAGAGCAGACTATGGCTACACCTTC,CSVEDQGRADYGYTF
few,TRBJ2-2,TRBV11-3,TRBD1,TGTGCCAGCAGCTTAGTCAACAGGGGGGCCACCGGGGAGCTGTTTTTT,CASSLVNRGATGELFF